Each of the 31 T cell receptor beta chains below was sequenced from the same sample in a study of cytomegalovirus exposure and HLA in healthy donors. The method was immunoSEQ multiplex PCR; TCRdb's version includes in-frame clones alone and lacks a portion of them. This table holds some 180,000 clones, roughly 81% found once. The sample consisted of PBMCs. Receptors originate from a woman aged 25 to 39 in good health and CMV-seronegative.

The rearrangement uses TRBV30 and TRBJ1-5, with 8 nucleotides matching TRBD1. Trimming at V came to 3 bases and at J to 5 bases, leaving 6 bases not matched to a gene. Germline values: CDR1 GTSNPN, CDR2 SVGIG (reference sequence). The CDR3 sequence is 14 residues long. CDR3 sequence reads: CAWSQGAADQPQHF. The CDR3 DNA follows: TGTGCCTGGAGCCAGGGGGCGGCCGATCAGCCCCAGCATTTT. Based on the CDR3 plus reference TRBV30 and TRBJ1-5, the full variable domain is SQTIHQWPATLVQPVGSPLSLECTVEGTSNPNLYWYRQAAGRGLQLLFYSVGIGQISSEVPQNLSASRPQDRQFILSSKKLLLSDSGFYLCAWSQGAADQPQHFGDGTRLSIL.

J is TRBJ2-3 and V is TRBV7-9; D may be TRBD2 (6 bases). Germline assignment: CDR1 SEHNR and CDR2 FQNEAQ (reference sequence). The CDR3 has 15 amino acids. Trimming shortened V by 3 bases and J by 5 bases, and 15 bases separated the two germline ends. In DNA form, the CDR3 reads TGTGCCAGCAGCTTGGGGGGTAGACGGCGAGATACGCAGTATTTT. It encodes CASSLGGRRRDTQYF.

This chain links TRBV2 with TRBJ2-3, with 8 bases aligning to TRBD2. Germline V gives CDR1 SNHLY, CDR2 FYNNEI. The CDR3 length is 16 residues. The trim removed 0 bases at V and 4 bases at J, leaving 6 bases unmatched. CDR3 residues: CASSEAIAGPPDTQYF. CDR3 DNA sequence: TGTGCCAGCAGTGAAGCCATAGCGGGACCTCCAGATACGCAGTATTTT. The full variable domain, with the rest looked up from reference TRBV2 and TRBJ2-3, is EPEVTQTPSHQVTQMGQEVILRCVPISNHLYFYWYRQILGQKVEFLVSFYNNEISEKSEIFDDQFSVERPDGSNFTLKIRSTKLEDSAMYFCASSEAIAGPPDTQYFGPGTRLTVL.

The rearrangement uses TRBV7-2 and TRBJ2-3; 9 positions agree with TRBD2. Unmatched junction bases numbered 8, after V lost 4 bases and J lost 6 bases. Germline lookup yields CDR1 SGHTA and CDR2 FQGNSA. This CDR3 contains 15 residues. CDR3 DNA: TGTGCCAGCAGCTCACCGGGACTAGCTATCGATACGCAGTATTTT. Amino acid sequence: CASSSPGLAIDTQYF.

The chain carries TRBV2 and TRBJ1-1; perhaps TRBD1 as D (6 bases). The CDR3 is 10 residues long. The ends were cut back, 9 bases at V and 8 bases at J, with 10 bases in the middle. Germline CDR1 reads SNHLY; CDR2 reads FYNNEI. CDR3 residues: CARQGPEAFF. Written as DNA, the CDR3 is TGTGCCAGGCAGGGGCCCGAAGCTTTCTTT.

The chain joins TRBV7-2 to TRBJ1-5; a possible D gene is TRBD1 (5 bases). Trimming removed 3 bases from V and 7 bases from J, with 13 bases in between. The CDR3 loop spans 14 amino acids. Germline assignment: CDR1 SGHTA and CDR2 FQGNSA. CDR3 loop: CASSFRRGGQPQHF. The CDR3 region has the DNA TGTGCCAGCAGCTTCCGGAGGGGTGGGCAGCCCCAGCATTTT. Using reference TRBV7-2 and TRBJ1-5 for the parts outside the CDR3, the full variable domain is GAGVSQSPSNKVTEKGKDVELRCDPISGHTALYWYRQSLGQGLEFLIYFQGNSAPDKSGLPSDRFSAERTGGSVSTLTIQRTQQEDSAVYLCASSFRRGGQPQHFGDGTRLSIL.

The chain uses TRBV29-1 and TRBJ2-7; 8 nucleotides line up with TRBD1. With 6 bases clipped from V and 1 base from J, the junction kept 8 bases outside the gene matches. Germline CDR1 SQVTM, CDR2 ANQGSEA. The CDR3 has 14 residues. Here the CDR3 DNA reads TGCAGCGTCACTGGACAGGGAGCTTCCTACGAGCAGTACTTC. Protein: CSVTGQGASYEQYF.

This rearrangement joins TRBV9 to TRBJ2-5; D remains unclear. The germline V and J ends were trimmed by 4 bases and 0 bases, with 13 bases remaining between them. Germline V CDR1 and CDR2: SGDLS, YYNGEE. The CDR3 runs 15 residues. The CDR3 sequence is CASSPGGTDQETQYF. In DNA form, the CDR3 reads TGTGCCAGCAGCCCCGGCGGAACGGACCAAGAGACCCAGTACTTC.

The chain links TRBV6-1 to TRBJ1-2, with 9 bases matching TRBD1. The germline V gene encodes CDR1 MNHNS and CDR2 SASEGT. With V trimmed by 6 bases and J by 4 bases, 6 bases remained unmatched. This CDR3 region has 14 residues. CDR3 sequence reads: CASRRTGEGYGYTF. The CDR3 nucleotides read TGTGCCAGCAGGAGGACAGGGGAGGGCTATGGCTACACCTTC.

The chain employs TRBV7-3 and TRBJ2-3, with 13 positions matching TRBD2. With V trimmed by 5 bases and J by 1 base, 3 bases remained unmatched. This CDR3 region has 16 residues. CDR1 SGHTA and CDR2 FQGTGA come from the germline V gene. The CDR3 nucleotides read TGTGCCAGCAGCCTAGGGACTAGCGGGGGCACAGATACGCAGTATTTT. Translated: CASSLGTSGGTDTQYF.

The gene calls are TRBV5-1 and TRBJ2-5; 7 bases are a match to TRBD1. CDR1 and CDR2 (germline): SGHRS, YFSETQ. The CDR3 loop spans 16 amino acids. The V and J ends lost 1 base and 2 bases, in that order; junction bases with no gene match: 8. The CDR3 here is CASSLRGSGQQETQYF. The DNA for the CDR3 is TGCGCCAGCAGCTTGAGGGGTTCGGGACAGCAAGAGACCCAGTACTTC. Full variable domain (missing parts from reference TRBV5-1 and TRBJ2-5): KAGVTQTPRYLIKTRGQQVTLSCSPISGHRSVSWYQQTPGQGLQFLFEYFSETQRNKGNFPGRFSGRQFSNSRSEMNVSTLELGDSALYLCASSLRGSGQQETQYFGPGTRLLVL.

The CDR3 sequence is CAWRPAAPSLYNEQFF. CDR3 sequence (DNA): TGTGCCTGGAGACCCGCGGCCCCCTCCCTTTACAATGAGCAGTTCTTC. V and J are TRBV30 and TRBJ2-1; D gene ambiguous. The germline gives CDR1 GTSNPN, CDR2 SVGIG (reference sequence). This CDR3 comprises 16 residues. Trimming stripped 3 bases from V and 4 bases from J, with 19 bases between. The whole variable domain, filled in from reference TRBV30 and TRBJ2-1, reads SQTIHQWPATLVQPVGSPLSLECTVEGTSNPNLYWYRQAAGRGLQLLFYSVGIGQISSEVPQNLSASRPQDRQFILSSKKLLLSDSGFYLCAWRPAAPSLYNEQFFGPGTRLTVL.

This clone was seen only once. The chain carries TRBV25-1 and TRBJ1-2; D is unclear. CDR3 length: 12 residues. V lost 7 bases and J 0 bases, leaving 6 bases between the germline ends. Germline CDR1 and CDR2: MGHDK and SYGVNS. The CDR3 DNA sequence: TGTGCCAGCAAGAGTCCTAACTATGGCTACACCTTC. It yields the protein CASKSPNYGYTF.

V is TRBV9 and J is TRBJ2-1; 7 bases align to TRBD1. V lost 3 bases, J lost 9 bases, and 6 bases stayed unmatched. Germline loops: CDR1 SGDLS, CDR2 YYNGEE. The CDR3 totals 13 residues. This chain's CDR3 is CASSGTTGSEQFF. CDR3 sequence (DNA): TGTGCCAGCAGCGGAACGACAGGGAGTGAGCAGTTCTTC.

Many counts were recorded for this clone. The DNA for the CDR3 is TGTGCCATCATTCCCCGGCGGGATTGGAGGGAGCTGTTTTTT. It translates to CAIIPRRDWRELFF. The genes are TRBV10-3 and TRBJ2-2, with D perhaps matching TRBD2 (6 bases). This CDR3 is built from 14 residues. Trimming shortened V by 7 bases and J by 9 bases, and 18 bases separated the two germline ends. Germline-derived CDR1 and CDR2 are ENHRY and SYGVKD.

V gene TRBV5-6 combines with J gene TRBJ1-5, with D possibly matching TRBD1 (6 bases). The germline V gene has CDR1 SGHDT and CDR2 YYEEEE. Between the trimmed V and J ends, which lost 0 bases and 7 bases, there was a span of 17 bases. The CDR3 has 16 amino acids. CDR3 in amino acids: CASSLAGGGRVQPQHF. CDR3 nucleotide sequence: TGTGCCAGCAGCTTGGCCGGTGGGGGCAGGGTGCAGCCCCAGCATTTT.

The rearrangement uses TRBV6-1 and TRBJ2-7, with 8 bases fitting TRBD1. With V trimmed by 6 bases and J by 7 bases, 14 bases remained unmatched. CDR1 and CDR2 (germline): MNHNS, SASEGT. The CDR3 spans 15 residues. The CDR3 bases are TGTGCCAGCAGCGAACTTGACAGGGGCTGGTATGAGCAGTACTTC. Translating gives CASSELDRGWYEQYF.

The chain uses TRBV25-1 and TRBJ2-1; 10 bases are shared with TRBD2. Per the germline V gene, CDR1 is MGHDK and CDR2 is SYGVNS. The trim removed 5 bases at V and 1 base at J, leaving 11 bases unmatched. The CDR3 runs to 18 residues. The CDR3 sequence: CASSRLAGEGYSYNEQFF. CDR3 coding DNA: TGTGCCAGCAGTCGGCTAGCGGGAGAGGGGTATTCCTACAATGAGCAGTTCTTC.

This clone was recorded a few times. The chain employs TRBV19 and TRBJ1-5, with TRBD1 identical over 8 bases. The CDR3 spans 15 residues. In germline, CDR1 is LNHDA, CDR2 SQIVND (reference sequence). V was pared by 6 bases and J by 7 bases, with 11 bases of the junction left unmatched. The CDR3 DNA follows: TGTGCCAGTAGCCCAGGACAGGGTAAAGGCCAGCCCCAGCATTTT. This codes for CASSPGQGKGQPQHF.

The V and J genes are TRBV6-5 and TRBJ2-3; possibly TRBD1 for D (7 bases). The CDR3 has 14 residues. V was shortened by 5 bases and J by 3 bases, with 12 bases between the two germline ends. Germline V lookup: CDR1 MNHEY, CDR2 SVGAGI. The CDR3 here is CASSRQGGTDTQYF. DNA for the CDR3: TGTGCCAGCAGTCGACAGGGAGGAACAGATACGCAGTATTTT.

The chain is built from TRBV30 and TRBJ1-1; D gene ambiguous. Germline CDR1 GTSNPN, CDR2 SVGIG (reference sequence). The CDR3 consists of 15 residues. V shed 1 base and J shed 5 bases, with 17 bases lying between them. In DNA form, the CDR3 reads TGTGCCTGGAGTGGGTTGGGAGCACTGGGAACTGAAGCTTTCTTT. This translates into CAWSGLGALGTEAFF.

Comment on this clone: One end of the junction does not line up with germline, which may come from a read error. The chain joins TRBV6-6 to TRBJ2-1, with 9 positions matching TRBD1. CDR1 MNHNY and CDR2 SVGAGI come from the germline V gene (reference sequence). This CDR3 comprises 15 residues. The CDR3 spells CASGMGTGQYNEQFF. In DNA, the CDR3 is TGCGCCAGCGGGATGGGGACAGGGCAGTACAATGAGCAGTTCTTC.

This clone was seen only once. The genes are TRBV30 and TRBJ2-1, with TRBD2 matching 13 bases. V lost 8 bases and J lost 4; bases outside the gene matches: 11. The CDR3 runs to 16 residues. The germline V gene encodes CDR1 GTSNPN and CDR2 SVGIG (reference sequence). CDR3 nucleotides: TGTGCCCTACACCGCTGGGGACTAGCGGGGTACAATGAGCAGTTCTTC. It encodes CALHRWGLAGYNEQFF.

This clone was picked up a small number of times. The V call is TRBV21-1, the J call TRBJ1-2. TRBV21-1 is labeled a pseudogene. There are 13 residues in the CDR3. The DNA for the CDR3 is TGTGCCAGCAGCAAACAGGGAGGCTATGGCTACACCTTC. This sequence encodes CASSKQGGYGYTF.

The rearrangement joins TRBV6-1 to TRBJ2-2; 8 nucleotides agree with TRBD2. The ends lost 4 bases at V and 1 base at J; junction bases unmatched: 8. The CDR3 is 17 amino acids. Per the germline V gene, CDR1 is MNHNS and CDR2 is SASEGT. CDR3 DNA: TGTGCCAGCAGTGCCCAGGGACTAGTGATGAACACCGGGGAGCTGTTTTTT. It specifies CASSAQGLVMNTGELFF.

The rearrangement links TRBV29-1 to TRBJ2-5; a weak D match, TRBD1 (5 bases). V shed 4 bases and J shed 10 bases, with 22 bases lying between them. CDR3 length: 14 residues. Germline CDR1 is SQVTM and CDR2 is ANQGSEA. The CDR3 reads CSVGPEGARIGQYF. CDR3 coding DNA: TGCAGCGTTGGGCCCGAAGGGGCAAGAATCGGCCAGTACTTC.

Note on this clone: The junction differs from germline at one of its ends, possibly a read error. The chain combines TRBV6-1 with TRBJ2-5, with TRBD1 as a possible D gene (6 bases). Germline assignment: CDR1 MNHNS and CDR2 SASEGT. The CDR3 is made up of 14 amino acids. DNA for the CDR3: TGTGCCGGCAGTGTAACAGGGTCAAGAGAGACCCAGTACTTC. Translating gives CAGSVTGSRETQYF.

Here the CDR3 DNA reads TGTGCCAGTATTCTCTCACCCCAGGGTGCCTATGGCTACACCTTC. This gives the protein CASILSPQGAYGYTF. This chain links TRBV19 with TRBJ1-2, with TRBD1 as a possible D gene (5 bases). V shed 7 bases and J shed 4 bases, with 19 bases lying between them. Germline V gene data show CDR1 as LNHDA and CDR2 as SQIVND (reference sequence). CDR3 length equals 15 residues.

The chain combines TRBV27 with TRBJ2-2; 10 nucleotides align to TRBD1. Trimming removed 6 bases from V and 3 bases from J; junction bases left unmatched: 10. The CDR3 is 17 amino acids. Germline V CDR1 and CDR2: MNHEY, SMNVEV (reference sequence). CDR3 residues: CASRRPPGQGYTGELFF. The CDR3 DNA is TGTGCCAGCAGGCGACCGCCGGGACAGGGGTACACCGGGGAGCTGTTTTTT.

The CDR3 DNA reads as TGTGCCAGCAGCGCAACAGGGGCGTCCTACGAGCAGTACTTC. Translating it yields CASSATGASYEQYF. The chain employs TRBV9 and TRBJ2-7; 7 bases agree with TRBD1. The ends lost 3 bases at V and 1 base at J; junction bases unmatched: 4. The CDR3 consists of 14 residues. In germline, CDR1 is SGDLS, CDR2 YYNGEE.

This clone came up a few times. This chain connects TRBV25-1 to TRBJ1-2; 9 nucleotides agree with TRBD1. CDR3 size: 16 residues. V was pared by 7 bases and J by 4 bases, with 13 bases of the junction left unmatched. From germline, CDR1 is MGHDK and CDR2 SYGVNS. The CDR3 bases are TGTGCCAGCACCGGACAGGGGAGCGGGGGGCCCTATGGCTACACCTTC. Amino acids: CASTGQGSGGPYGYTF.